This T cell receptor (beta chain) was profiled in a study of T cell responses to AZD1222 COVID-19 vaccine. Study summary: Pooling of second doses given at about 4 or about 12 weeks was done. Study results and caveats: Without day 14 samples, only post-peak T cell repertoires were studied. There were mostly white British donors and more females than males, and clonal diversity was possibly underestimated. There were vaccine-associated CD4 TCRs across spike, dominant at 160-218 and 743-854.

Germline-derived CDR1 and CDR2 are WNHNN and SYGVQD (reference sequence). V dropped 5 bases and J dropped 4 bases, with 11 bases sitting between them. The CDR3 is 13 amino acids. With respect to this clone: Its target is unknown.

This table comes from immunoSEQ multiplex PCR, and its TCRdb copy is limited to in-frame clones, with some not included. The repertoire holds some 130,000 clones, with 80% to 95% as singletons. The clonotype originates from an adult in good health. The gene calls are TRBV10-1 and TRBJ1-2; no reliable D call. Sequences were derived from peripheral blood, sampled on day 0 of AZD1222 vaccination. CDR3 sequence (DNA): TGCGCCAGCAGTTCCGACACTTTCTATGGCTACACCTTC. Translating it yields CASSSDTFYGYTF.